This entry describes one T cell receptor beta chain. The sample originates from a study of blood T cell repertoires in COVID-19. Study context: PBMCs, B-cell-depleted T cells, or T cells were the source of the cDNA or gDNA that made up the material.

This CDR3 is built from 14 residues. Trimming removed 5 bases at V and 0 bases at J, with 10 bases between. CDR1 and CDR2 from the germline V gene are MNHEY and SVGAGI. In the study's own analysis: Researchers report that nucleated cell counts were estimated from reference gene primer amplification. Generated by immunoSEQ multiplex PCR, the TCRdb table keeps only in-frame clones and is missing some. D and trimming come from the DNA, and the V and J calls and clone size come from that table. The sample has 350,000 to 450,000 clones; approximately 86% are singletons. Seattle patients were enrolled during active infection and followed longitudinally.

The rearrangement joins TRBV6-5 to TRBJ1-1, with D perhaps TRBD1 (6 bases). The TCR sequence derives from a woman between 55 and 75 years old with COVID-19, enrolled during active disease. The sequenced sample consisted of peripheral blood. The CDR3 reads CASSLGQLNTEAFF. The CDR3 coding sequence is TGTGCCAGCAGTCTGGGACAACTGAACACTGAAGCTTTCTTT.